The 2 T cell receptor beta chains presented below share a single source sample, sequenced in a study of T cell responses to AZD1222 COVID-19 vaccine. The method was immunoSEQ multiplex PCR; TCRdb's version includes in-frame clones alone and lacks a portion of them. The data show approximately 68,000 clones, around 90% seen once. Here the sequenced sample was peripheral blood, taken on day 0 of AZD1222 vaccination. These receptors came from an adult in good health.

The chain carries TRBV7-3 and TRBJ1-1, with unresolved D. Germline values: CDR1 SGHTA, CDR2 FQGTGA. The germline V and J ends were trimmed by 4 bases and 0 bases, with 6 bases remaining between them. CDR3 length: 13 amino acids. The CDR3 loop reads CASSSYMNTEAFF. The DNA for the CDR3 is TGTGCCAGCAGCTCCTATATGAACACTGAAGCTTTCTTT.

The CDR3 coding sequence is TGTGCCAGCAGCTGGACGGGAGGCTACACCTTC. Translating it yields CASSWTGGYTF. The rearrangement joins TRBV28 to TRBJ1-2; no clear D gene. CDR3 length: 11 amino acids. V was trimmed by 6 bases and J by 8 bases, leaving 10 bases between them. Germline loops: CDR1 MDHEN, CDR2 SYDVKM.